This T cell receptor (beta chain) comes out of a study of control samples from healthy donors and cancer patients. The protocol was immunoSEQ multiplex PCR, while the TCRdb copy is restricted to in-frame clones and leaves out a portion. Of 70,000 to 75,000 clones listed, approximately 84% were seen once; the top ten hold over 3.5%. The clonotype originates from a woman between 45 and 60 years old in good health. Sequenced material: blood.

This CDR3 is CASSGRDTSTDTQYF. The CDR3 coding sequence is TGTGCCAGCAGTGGGAGGGACACAAGCACAGATACGCAGTATTTT. The V call is TRBV25-1, the J call TRBJ2-3; TRBD1 or TRBD2 may be the D gene (6 bases each). Germline V gives CDR1 MGHDK, CDR2 SYGVNS. V lost 4 bases to trimming and J lost 0 bases, with 11 bases between them. This CDR3 has 15 residues.